This section outlines one T cell receptor (beta chain) sequence together with its context. Germline CDR1 reads LNHDA; CDR2 reads SQIVND (reference sequence). The trim removed 6 bases at V and 2 bases at J, leaving 4 bases unmatched. This CDR3 has 15 amino acids. These data belong to a study of T cell responses to AZD1222 COVID-19 vaccine. This table comes from immunoSEQ multiplex PCR, and its TCRdb copy is limited to in-frame clones, with some not included. This sample has approximately 30,000 clones; around 80% occur once, and the top ten carry 5.8%. The specimen comprised peripheral blood, sampled on day 0 of AZD1222 vaccination. This TCR was sampled from an adult in good health. The V call is TRBV19, the J call TRBJ2-2, with 9 bases aligning to TRBD2. The CDR3 spells CASSHSGGNTGELFF. The DNA for the CDR3 is TGTGCCAGTAGCCATAGCGGGGGTAACACCGGGGAGCTGTTTTTT.